These 14 T cell receptor beta chains originate from one sample sequenced in a study of circulating tumor DNA in untreated peripheral T-cell lymphoma. TCRdb's copy holds only in-frame clones and misses some; the assay was immunoSEQ multiplex PCR. Altogether some 7,000 clones are present, around 74% being singletons, with the ten largest covering approximately 17%. The sample comprised tumor tissue. The receptors stem from a human donor with peripheral T-cell lymphoma.

The rearrangement joins TRBV11-3 to TRBJ1-2, with 7 bases that match TRBD1. Losses at the gene ends were 4 bases for V and 5 bases for J; bases not matched to a gene: 7. CDR3 length equals 14 residues. Per the germline V gene, CDR1 is SGHNT and CDR2 is YENEEA. CDR3 amino acids: CASSSQGPRYGYTF. The CDR3 DNA sequence: TGTGCCAGCAGCTCACAGGGGCCGCGGTATGGCTACACCTTC.

The rearrangement uses TRBV11-3 and TRBJ1-1; 7 nucleotides match TRBD1. Germline assignment: CDR1 SGHNT and CDR2 YENEEA. Losses at the gene ends were 2 bases for V and 2 bases for J; bases not matched to a gene: 8. This CDR3 spans 16 amino acids. The CDR3 protein is CASSLTHAGGNTEAFF. The CDR3 nucleotides are TGTGCCAGCAGCTTAACGCACGCAGGGGGTAACACTGAAGCTTTCTTT.

The chain uses TRBV1 and TRBJ2-1; TRBD1, the D gene given by the table, was not confirmed from the DNA. TRBV1 is marked as a pseudogene. CDR3 size: 17 residues. For the CDR3, the DNA is TGCGCCAGCAGCCTGAGACAGGGACCGAGCTCCTACAATGAGCAGTTCTTC. Its translation: CASSLRQGPSSYNEQFF.

The rearrangement uses TRBV6-8 and TRBJ2-1; D is perhaps TRBD2 (6 bases). The CDR3 extends over 16 amino acids. V lost 4 bases and J 6 bases, leaving 19 bases between the germline ends. The V gene's germline CDR1 is MNHGY and CDR2 SAAAGT. This CDR3 is CASSWGLTSQINEQFF. In nucleotides, the CDR3 is TGTGCCAGCAGTTGGGGACTCACAAGCCAGATCAATGAGCAGTTCTTC.

This rearrangement joins TRBV1 to TRBJ1-1; no DNA check was done on the table's D call, TRBD1. TRBV1 is recorded as a pseudogene. The CDR3 spans 15 residues. CDR3 sequence reads: CASSQDRGQGAEAFF. DNA of the CDR3: TGCGCCAGCAGCCAGGACAGGGGGCAAGGCGCTGAAGCTTTCTTT.

In its sample, this clone was seen a few times. The V and J genes are TRBV11-3 and TRBJ2-5; the D gene is possibly TRBD1 (7 bases). V was pared by 3 bases and J by 7 bases, with 15 bases between. Germline V gene lookup returns CDR1 SGHNT and CDR2 YENEEA. The CDR3 has 14 amino acids. The CDR3 DNA is TGTGCCAGCAGCTTTGGGAGGACAGGTGCGACCCAGTACTTC. This translates into CASSFGRTGATQYF.

V usage is TRBV19 and J usage is TRBJ1-1; D ambiguous. The V end lost 2 bases, the J end lost 4 bases, and 8 bases lay between the germline ends. The CDR3 is 13 residues long. Per germline, CDR1 LNHDA and CDR2 SQIVND (reference sequence). CDR3 loop: CASSINPATEAFF. In DNA, the CDR3 is TGTGCCAGTAGTATAAACCCGGCCACTGAAGCTTTCTTT.

The J gene is TRBJ2-3, the V gene TRBV5-1, with a tentative D call TRBD1 (6 bases). The CDR3 extends over 15 amino acids. Looked up from germline, CDR1 is SGHRS and CDR2 is YFSETQ. With 3 bases removed from V and 3 bases from J, the gap between germline ends came to 14 bases. CDR3 protein: CASSYGQTPTDTQYF. The CDR3 DNA follows: TGCGCCAGCAGCTACGGACAGACCCCTACAGATACGCAGTATTTT.

The chain links TRBV6-8 to TRBJ1-5; D unresolved. The CDR3 is 15 amino acids. Looked up from germline, CDR1 is MNHGY and CDR2 is SAAAGT. V lost 8 bases, J lost 3 bases, and 17 bases lay in between. This CDR3 reads CASRLDPRPNQPQHF. CDR3 nucleotides: TGTGCCAGCCGACTCGACCCGAGGCCCAATCAGCCCCAGCATTTT.

The gene calls are TRBV12-5 and TRBJ2-1, with TRBD2 as a possible D gene (5 bases). This CDR3 has 13 amino acids. CDR1 is LGHNT, CDR2 FRNRAP, per germline. The CDR3 spells CASKTAEGNEQFF. The CDR3 nucleotides are TGTGCCAGCAAGACCGCCGAGGGCAATGAGCAGTTCTTC.

The table lists this clone with a count of one. The chain employs TRBV11-3 and TRBJ2-5; D is undetermined. The CDR3 consists of 15 residues. Germline V gene sequence: CDR1 SGHNT, CDR2 YENEEA. V was clipped by 1 base and J by 5 bases, with 14 bases between them. This CDR3 reads CASSLGSGSRETQYF. As DNA, the CDR3 is TGTGCCAGCAGCTTAGGCTCCGGGTCAAGGGAGACCCAGTACTTC.

The sample holds one count of this clone. The rearrangement uses TRBV19 and TRBJ1-4; TRBD1 might be the D (5 bases). Germline CDR1 LNHDA, CDR2 SQIVND (reference sequence). The CDR3 sequence is 14 residues long. V lost 3 bases, J lost 7 bases, and 12 bases lay in between. Written as DNA, the CDR3 is TGTGCCAGTAGTATCAGACAGACGGGTGAAAAACTGTTTTTT. Translated: CASSIRQTGEKLFF.

This rearrangement joins TRBV6-8 to TRBJ2-3, with D maybe TRBD1 (5 bases). In germline, CDR1 is MNHGY, CDR2 SAAAGT. CDR3 length: 14 amino acids. V was trimmed by 7 bases and J by 2 bases, leaving 13 bases between them. As DNA, the CDR3 is TGTGCCAGCACCCGACAGTTCTCCACAGATACGCAGTATTTT. It specifies CASTRQFSTDTQYF.

V and J are TRBV6-9 and TRBJ2-7; TRBD1 aligns across 8 bases. V lost 4 bases to trimming and J lost 1 base; unmatched junction nucleotides: 3. The V gene's germline CDR1 is MNHGY and CDR2 SVAAGI. The CDR3 length is 14 residues. The CDR3 loop reads CASSSGQGSYEQYF. The DNA of the CDR3 is TGTGCCAGCAGTTCAGGACAGGGTTCCTACGAGCAGTACTTC.